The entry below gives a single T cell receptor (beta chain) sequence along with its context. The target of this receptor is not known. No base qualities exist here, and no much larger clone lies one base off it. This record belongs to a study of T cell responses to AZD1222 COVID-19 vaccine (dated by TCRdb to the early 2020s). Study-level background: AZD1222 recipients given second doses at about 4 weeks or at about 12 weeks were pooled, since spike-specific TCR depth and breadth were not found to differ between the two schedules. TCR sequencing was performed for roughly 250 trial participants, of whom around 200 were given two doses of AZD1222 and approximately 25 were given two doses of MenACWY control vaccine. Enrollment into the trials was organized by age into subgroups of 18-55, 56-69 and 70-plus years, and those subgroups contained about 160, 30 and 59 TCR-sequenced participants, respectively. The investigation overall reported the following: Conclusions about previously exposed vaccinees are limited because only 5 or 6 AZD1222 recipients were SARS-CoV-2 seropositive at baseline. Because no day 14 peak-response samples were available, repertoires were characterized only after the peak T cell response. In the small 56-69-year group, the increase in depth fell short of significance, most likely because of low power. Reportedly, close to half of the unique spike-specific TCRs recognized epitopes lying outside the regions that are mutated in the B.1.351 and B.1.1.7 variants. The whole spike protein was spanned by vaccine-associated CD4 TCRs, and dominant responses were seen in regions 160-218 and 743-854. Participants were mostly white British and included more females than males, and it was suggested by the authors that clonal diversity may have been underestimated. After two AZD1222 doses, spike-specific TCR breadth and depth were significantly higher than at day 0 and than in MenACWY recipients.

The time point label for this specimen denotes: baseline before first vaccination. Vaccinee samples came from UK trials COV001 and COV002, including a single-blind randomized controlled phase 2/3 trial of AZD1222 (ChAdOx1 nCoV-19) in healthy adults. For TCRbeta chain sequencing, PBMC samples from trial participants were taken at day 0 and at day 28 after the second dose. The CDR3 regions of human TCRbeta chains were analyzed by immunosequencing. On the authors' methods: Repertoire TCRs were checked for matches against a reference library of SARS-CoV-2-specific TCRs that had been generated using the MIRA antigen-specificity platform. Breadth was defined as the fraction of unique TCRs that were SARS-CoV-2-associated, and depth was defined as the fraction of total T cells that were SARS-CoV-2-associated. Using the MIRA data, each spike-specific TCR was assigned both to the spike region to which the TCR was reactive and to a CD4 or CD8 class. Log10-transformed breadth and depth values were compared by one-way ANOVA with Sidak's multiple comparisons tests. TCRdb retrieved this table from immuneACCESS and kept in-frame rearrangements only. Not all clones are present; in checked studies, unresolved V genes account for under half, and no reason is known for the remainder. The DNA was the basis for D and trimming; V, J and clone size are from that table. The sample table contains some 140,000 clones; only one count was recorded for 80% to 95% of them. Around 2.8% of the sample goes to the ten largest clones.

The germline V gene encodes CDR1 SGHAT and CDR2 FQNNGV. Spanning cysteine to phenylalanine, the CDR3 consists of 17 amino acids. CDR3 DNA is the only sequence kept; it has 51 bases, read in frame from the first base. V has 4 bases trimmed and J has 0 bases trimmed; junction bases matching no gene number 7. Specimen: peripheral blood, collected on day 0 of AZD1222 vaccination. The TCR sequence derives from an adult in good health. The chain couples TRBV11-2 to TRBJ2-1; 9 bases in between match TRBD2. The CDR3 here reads CASSSHLSGSSYNEQFF. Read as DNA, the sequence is TGTGCCAGCAGCTCCCACCTTAGCGGGAGCTCCTACAATGAGCAGTTCTTC.